The clone carrying this T cell receptor (beta chain) was seen a handful of times. What it binds is unknown. Germline CDR1 reads LNHDA; CDR2 reads SQIVND (reference sequence). The V segment lost 3 bases and the J segment 5 bases; nucleotides outside the gene matches: 13. This CDR3 is built from 17 residues. Assay: immunoSEQ multiplex PCR; the TCRdb copy retains only in-frame clones and omits some. This table holds 150,000 to 200,000 clones, approximately 61% found once. This sample is part of a study of shared clonotypes between healthy human individuals. General study points: Generation probabilities were higher for clonotypes shared across all four sorted-subset donors than for unshared ones.

Input material: memory CD4+ T cells sorted from blood. Subset noted: CD45RA-negative fraction. The clonotype originates from a man younger than 40 in good health. The genes are TRBV19 and TRBJ1-1; 9 positions agree with TRBD1. This CDR3 is CASSMVTWGTGKTEAFF. In DNA form, the CDR3 reads TGTGCCAGTAGTATGGTTACGTGGGGGACAGGGAAAACTGAAGCTTTCTTT. The full variable domain, in which reference TRBV19 and TRBJ1-1 provide the parts outside the CDR3, is DGGITQSPKYLFRKEGQNVTLSCEQNLNHDAMYWYRQDPGQGLRLIYYSQIVNDFQKGDIAEGYSVSREKKESFPLTVTSAQKNPTAFYLCASSMVTWGTGKTEAFFGQGTRLTVV.